This T cell receptor beta chain was captured by sequencing in a study of T-cell reconstitution after alpha-beta-depleted transplantation in children. Only a few counts were recorded for this clonotype. TCRbeta library preparation incorporated unique molecular identifiers. TCRdb reanalysed the PCR reads using MiXCR and keeps one entry per CDR3 protein. The table includes some 550,000 distinct CDR3 sequences, around 19% detected once. Trimming took 7 bases from V and 6 from J, leaving 19 bases between them. In germline, CDR1 is MNHEY, CDR2 SMNVEV (reference sequence). CDR3 length: 14 amino acids. This TCR was recovered from a human donor who donated a stem cell graft to a child with acute lymphoblastic leukemia. J is TRBJ2-7 and V is TRBV27; D may be TRBD2 (6 bases). Here the sequenced sample was PBMCs from the stem cell graft donor, taken from the stem cell graft. Here the CDR3 reads CASTPGGPQTEQYF. The CDR3 DNA reads TGTGCCAGCACTCCAGGAGGGCCCCAAACCGAGCAGTACTTC.